Sequencing of this T cell receptor (beta chain) was carried out in a study of CD8+ T cells in alopecia areata. Looking at the study overall: Percent affected scalp area, the SALT score, rated treated patients' severity.

RNA was extracted and reverse transcribed into cDNA as the sequencing template. This table comes from immunoSEQ multiplex PCR, and its TCRdb copy is limited to in-frame clones, with some not included. The top ten clones hold roughly a sixth of a sample with tens of thousands of clones, 60% to 80% of them seen once. Treatment of the sample: oral pan-JAK inhibitor, 5-10 mg twice daily. It was from alopecia areata patients that lesional scalp punch biopsies and peripheral blood were collected. CDR1 and CDR2 (germline): MGHRA, YSYEKL. CDR3 length: 15 residues. The V end was cut by 0 bases, the J end by 3 bases, with 11 bases between. General study findings and limits: Compared with normal scalp, lesional scalp had higher clonality and more expanded CD8+ clones. During tofacitinib treatment, many expanded lesional clones remained in scalp and blood.

This clone was seen once. Antigen unknown. The clonotype was recovered from a human donor with alopecia areata. The J gene is TRBJ1-1, the V gene TRBV4-1; D unclear. This sample comprised CD8+ T cells sorted from blood, obtained at approximately week 44, from a patient treated with tofacitinib. The CDR3 sequence is CASSQDTLWDTEAFF. CDR3 bases: TGCGCCAGCAGCCAAGATACCCTGTGGGACACTGAAGCTTTCTTT.